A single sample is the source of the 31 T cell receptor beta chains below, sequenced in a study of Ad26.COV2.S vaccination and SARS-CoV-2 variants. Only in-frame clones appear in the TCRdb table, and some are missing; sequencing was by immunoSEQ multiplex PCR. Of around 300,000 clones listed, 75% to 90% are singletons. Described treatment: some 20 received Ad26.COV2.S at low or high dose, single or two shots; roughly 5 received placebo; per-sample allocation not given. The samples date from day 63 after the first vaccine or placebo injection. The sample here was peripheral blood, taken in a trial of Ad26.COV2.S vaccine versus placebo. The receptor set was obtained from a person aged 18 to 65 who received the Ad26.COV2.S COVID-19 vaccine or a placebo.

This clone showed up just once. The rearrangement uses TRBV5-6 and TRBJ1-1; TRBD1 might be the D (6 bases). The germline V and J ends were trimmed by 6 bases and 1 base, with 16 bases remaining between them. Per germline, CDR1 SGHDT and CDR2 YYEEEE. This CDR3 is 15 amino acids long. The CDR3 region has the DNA TGTGCCAGCACCATACCGGGACACCCGAACACTGAAGCTTTCTTT. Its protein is CASTIPGHPNTEAFF.

The CDR3 nucleotides are TGTGCCAGCTCACCGGGACAGGGAGGCTCACCCCTCCACTTT. This gives the protein CASSPGQGGSPLHF. V gene TRBV18 combines with J gene TRBJ1-6; 9 nucleotides agree with TRBD1. With V trimmed by 3 bases and J by 10 bases, 4 bases remained unmatched. Germline V gives CDR1 KGHSH, CDR2 LQKENI. CDR3 size: 14 residues.

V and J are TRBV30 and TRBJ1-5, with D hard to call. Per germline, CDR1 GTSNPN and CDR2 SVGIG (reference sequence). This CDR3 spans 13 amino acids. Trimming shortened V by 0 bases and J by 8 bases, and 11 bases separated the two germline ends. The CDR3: CAWSVLWGEPQHF. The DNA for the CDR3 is TGTGCCTGGAGTGTACTTTGGGGAGAGCCCCAGCATTTT.

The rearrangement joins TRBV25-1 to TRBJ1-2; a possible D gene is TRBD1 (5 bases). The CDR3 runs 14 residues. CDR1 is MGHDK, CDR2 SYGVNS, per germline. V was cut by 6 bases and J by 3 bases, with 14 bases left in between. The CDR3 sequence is CASSGQWGDYGYTF. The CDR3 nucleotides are TGTGCCAGCAGCGGGCAGTGGGGGGACTATGGCTACACCTTC.

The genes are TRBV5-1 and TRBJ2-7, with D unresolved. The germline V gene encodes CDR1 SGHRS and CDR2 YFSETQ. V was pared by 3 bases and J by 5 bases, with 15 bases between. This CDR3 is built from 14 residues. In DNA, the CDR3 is TGCGCCAGCAGCTCGGGCCAAAAGACGGACGAGCAGTACTTC. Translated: CASSSGQKTDEQYF.

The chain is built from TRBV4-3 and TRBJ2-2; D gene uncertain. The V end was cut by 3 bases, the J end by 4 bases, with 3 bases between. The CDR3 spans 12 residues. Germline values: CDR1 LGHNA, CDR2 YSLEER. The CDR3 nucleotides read TGCGCCAGCAGCCATCTCACCGGGGAGCTGTTTTTT. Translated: CASSHLTGELFF.

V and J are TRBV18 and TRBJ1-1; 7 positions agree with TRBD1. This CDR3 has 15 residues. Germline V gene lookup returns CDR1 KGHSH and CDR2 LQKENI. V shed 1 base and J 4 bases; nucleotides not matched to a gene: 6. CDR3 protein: CASSPQGAVGTEAFF. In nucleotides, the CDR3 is TGTGCCAGCTCACCACAGGGGGCAGTGGGCACTGAAGCTTTCTTT.

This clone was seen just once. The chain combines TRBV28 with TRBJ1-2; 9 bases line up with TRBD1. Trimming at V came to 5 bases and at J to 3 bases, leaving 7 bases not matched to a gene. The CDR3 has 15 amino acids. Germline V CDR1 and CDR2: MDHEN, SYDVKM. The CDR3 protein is CASSPVTGGYYGYTF. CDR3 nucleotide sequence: TGTGCCAGCAGTCCAGTGACAGGGGGGTACTATGGCTACACCTTC.

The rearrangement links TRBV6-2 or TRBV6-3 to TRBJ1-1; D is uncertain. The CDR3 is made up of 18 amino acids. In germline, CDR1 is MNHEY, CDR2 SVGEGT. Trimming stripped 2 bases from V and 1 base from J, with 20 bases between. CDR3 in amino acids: CASSYDLTLRRSNTEAFF. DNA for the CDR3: TGTGCCAGCAGTTACGACCTAACCCTCAGGCGCTCGAACACTGAAGCTTTCTTT.

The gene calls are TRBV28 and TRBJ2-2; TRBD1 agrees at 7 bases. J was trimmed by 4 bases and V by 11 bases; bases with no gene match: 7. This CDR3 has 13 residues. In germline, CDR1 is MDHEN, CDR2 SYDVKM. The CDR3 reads CAGNRGATGELFF. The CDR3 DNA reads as TGTGCCGGCAACAGGGGTGCCACCGGGGAGCTGTTTTTT.

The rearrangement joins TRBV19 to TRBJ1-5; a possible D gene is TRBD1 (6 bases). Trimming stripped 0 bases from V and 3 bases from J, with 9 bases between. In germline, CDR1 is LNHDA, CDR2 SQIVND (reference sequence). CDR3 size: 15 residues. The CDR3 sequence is CASSIDRGINQPQHF. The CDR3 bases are TGTGCCAGTAGTATAGACAGGGGAATCAATCAGCCCCAGCATTTT.

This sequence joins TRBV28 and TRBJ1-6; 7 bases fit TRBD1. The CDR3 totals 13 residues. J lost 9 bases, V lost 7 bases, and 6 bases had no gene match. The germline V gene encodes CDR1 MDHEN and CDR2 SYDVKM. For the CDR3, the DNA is TGTGCCAGCATGCAGGGGGACCTTTCACCCCTCCACTTT. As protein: CASMQGDLSPLHF.

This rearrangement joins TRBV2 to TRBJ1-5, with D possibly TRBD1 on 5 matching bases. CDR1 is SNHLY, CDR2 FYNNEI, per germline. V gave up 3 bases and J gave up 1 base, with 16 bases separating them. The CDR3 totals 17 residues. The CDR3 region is CASSEGQSFGSNQPQHF. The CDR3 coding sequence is TGTGCCAGCAGTGAGGGGCAGAGTTTCGGGAGCAATCAGCCCCAGCATTTT. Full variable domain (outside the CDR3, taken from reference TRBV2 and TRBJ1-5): EPEVTQTPSHQVTQMGQEVILRCVPISNHLYFYWYRQILGQKVEFLVSFYNNEISEKSEIFDDQFSVERPDGSNFTLKIRSTKLEDSAMYFCASSEGQSFGSNQPQHFGDGTRLSIL.

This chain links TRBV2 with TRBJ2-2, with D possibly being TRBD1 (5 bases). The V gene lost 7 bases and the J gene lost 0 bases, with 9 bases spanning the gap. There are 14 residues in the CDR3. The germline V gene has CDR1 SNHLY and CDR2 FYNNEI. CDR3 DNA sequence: TGTGCCAGCAATGGACAAGCGAACACCGGGGAGCTGTTTTTT. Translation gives CASNGQANTGELFF. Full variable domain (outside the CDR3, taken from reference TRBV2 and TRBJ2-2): EPEVTQTPSHQVTQMGQEVILRCVPISNHLYFYWYRQILGQKVEFLVSFYNNEISEKSEIFDDQFSVERPDGSNFTLKIRSTKLEDSAMYFCASNGQANTGELFFGEGSRLTVL.

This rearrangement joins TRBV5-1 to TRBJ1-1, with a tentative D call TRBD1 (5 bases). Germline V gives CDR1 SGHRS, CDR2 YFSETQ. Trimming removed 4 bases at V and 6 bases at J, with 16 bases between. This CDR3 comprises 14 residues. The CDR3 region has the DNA TGCGCCAGCAGCAGTGACTCGGGGGTCCCTGAAGCTTTCTTT. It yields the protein CASSSDSGVPEAFF. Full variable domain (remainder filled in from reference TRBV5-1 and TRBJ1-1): KAGVTQTPRYLIKTRGQQVTLSCSPISGHRSVSWYQQTPGQGLQFLFEYFSETQRNKGNFPGRFSGRQFSNSRSEMNVSTLELGDSALYLCASSSDSGVPEAFFGQGTRLTVV.

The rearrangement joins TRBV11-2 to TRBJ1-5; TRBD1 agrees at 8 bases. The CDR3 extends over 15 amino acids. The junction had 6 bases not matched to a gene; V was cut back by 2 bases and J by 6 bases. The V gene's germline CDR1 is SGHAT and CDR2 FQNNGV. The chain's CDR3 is CASSLTDREGQPQHF. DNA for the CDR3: TGTGCCAGCAGCTTAACGGACAGGGAAGGTCAGCCCCAGCATTTT. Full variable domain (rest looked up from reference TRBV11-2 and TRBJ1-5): EAGVAQSPRYKIIEKRQSVAFWCNPISGHATLYWYQQILGQGPKLLIQFQNNGVVDDSQLPKDRFSAERLKGVDSTLKIQPAKLEDSAVYLCASSLTDREGQPQHFGDGTRLSIL.

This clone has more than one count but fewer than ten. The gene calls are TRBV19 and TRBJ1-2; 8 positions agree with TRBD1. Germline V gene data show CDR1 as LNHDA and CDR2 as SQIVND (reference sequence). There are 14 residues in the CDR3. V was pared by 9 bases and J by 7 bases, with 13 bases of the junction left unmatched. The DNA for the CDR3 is TGTGCCAGCGAGGACAGGGATCGCAGGGGTGGCTACACCTTC. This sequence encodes CASEDRDRRGGYTF.

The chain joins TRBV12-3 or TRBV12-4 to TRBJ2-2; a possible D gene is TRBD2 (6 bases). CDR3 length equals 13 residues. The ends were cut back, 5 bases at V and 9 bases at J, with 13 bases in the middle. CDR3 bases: TGTGCCAGCAGTCCCCGGGGAGGCCGGGAGCTGTTTTTT. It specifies CASSPRGGRELFF.

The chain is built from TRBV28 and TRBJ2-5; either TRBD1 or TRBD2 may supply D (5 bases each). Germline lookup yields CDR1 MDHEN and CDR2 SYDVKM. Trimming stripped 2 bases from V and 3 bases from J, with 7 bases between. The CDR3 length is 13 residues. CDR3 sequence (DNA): TGTGCCAGCAGTTTAGGGGGTAAAGAGACCCAGTACTTC. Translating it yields CASSLGGKETQYF.

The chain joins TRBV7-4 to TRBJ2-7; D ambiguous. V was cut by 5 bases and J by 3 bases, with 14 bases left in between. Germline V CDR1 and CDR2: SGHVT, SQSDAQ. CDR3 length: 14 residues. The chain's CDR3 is CASSEEKDIYEQYF. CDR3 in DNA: TGTGCCAGCAGCGAGGAGAAGGATATCTACGAGCAGTACTTC.

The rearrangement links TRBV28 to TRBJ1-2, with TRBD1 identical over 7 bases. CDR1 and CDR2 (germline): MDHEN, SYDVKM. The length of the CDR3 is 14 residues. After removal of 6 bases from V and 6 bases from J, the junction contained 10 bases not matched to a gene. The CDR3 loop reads CASSTLTGSHGYTF. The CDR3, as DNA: TGTGCCAGCAGCACTCTGACAGGGAGCCATGGCTACACCTTC.

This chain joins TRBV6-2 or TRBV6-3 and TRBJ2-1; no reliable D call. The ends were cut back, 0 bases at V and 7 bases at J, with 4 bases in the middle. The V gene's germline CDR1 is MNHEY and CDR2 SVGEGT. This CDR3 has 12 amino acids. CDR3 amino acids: CASSYSWNEQFF. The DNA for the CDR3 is TGTGCCAGCAGTTACTCGTGGAATGAGCAGTTCTTC.

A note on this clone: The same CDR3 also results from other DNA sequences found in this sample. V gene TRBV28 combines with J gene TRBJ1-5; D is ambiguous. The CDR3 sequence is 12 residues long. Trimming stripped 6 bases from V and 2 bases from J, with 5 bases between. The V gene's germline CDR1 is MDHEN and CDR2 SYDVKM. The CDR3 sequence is CASSLGNQPQHF. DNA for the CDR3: TGTGCCAGCAGCCTAGGCAATCAGCCCCAGCATTTT.

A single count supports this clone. CDR3 nucleotide sequence: TGTGCCATCAGGAAGGACGGGAACACTGAAGCTTTCTTT. Translation gives CAIRKDGNTEAFF. The rearrangement uses TRBV10-3 and TRBJ1-1, with D unclear. The V gene's germline CDR1 is ENHRY and CDR2 SYGVKD. V was pared by 6 bases and J by 1 base, with 9 bases between. The CDR3 runs 13 residues.

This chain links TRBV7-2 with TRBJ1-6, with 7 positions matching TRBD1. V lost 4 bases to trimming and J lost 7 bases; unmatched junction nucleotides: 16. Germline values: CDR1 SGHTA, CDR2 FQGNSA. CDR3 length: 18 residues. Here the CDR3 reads CASSSFSTGSVYNSPLHF. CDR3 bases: TGTGCCAGCAGCTCGTTCTCGACAGGGTCCGTCTACAATTCACCCCTCCACTTT.

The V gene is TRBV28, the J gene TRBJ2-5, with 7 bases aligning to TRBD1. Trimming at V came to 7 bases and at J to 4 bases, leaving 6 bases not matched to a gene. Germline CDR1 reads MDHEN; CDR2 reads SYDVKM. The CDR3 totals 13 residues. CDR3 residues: CASIATGPETQYF. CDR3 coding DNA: TGTGCCAGCATTGCGACAGGGCCAGAGACCCAGTACTTC.

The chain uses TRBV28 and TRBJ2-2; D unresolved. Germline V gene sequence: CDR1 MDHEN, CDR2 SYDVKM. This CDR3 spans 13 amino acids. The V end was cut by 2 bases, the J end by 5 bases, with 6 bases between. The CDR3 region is CASSLGVTGELFF. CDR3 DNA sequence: TGTGCCAGCAGTTTAGGGGTGACCGGGGAGCTGTTTTTT.

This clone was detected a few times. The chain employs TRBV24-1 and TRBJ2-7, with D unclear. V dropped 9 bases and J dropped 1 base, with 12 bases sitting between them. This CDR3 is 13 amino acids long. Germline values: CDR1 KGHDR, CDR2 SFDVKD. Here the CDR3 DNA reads TGTGCCACCCGAGATAAGTGGTCCTACGAGCAGTACTTC. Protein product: CATRDKWSYEQYF.

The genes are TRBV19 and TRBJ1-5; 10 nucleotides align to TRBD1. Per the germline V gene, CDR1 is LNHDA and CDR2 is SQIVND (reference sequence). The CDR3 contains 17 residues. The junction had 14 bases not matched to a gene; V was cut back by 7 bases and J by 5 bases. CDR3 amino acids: CASTSARDRGYYQPQHF. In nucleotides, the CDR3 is TGTGCCAGTACCTCCGCTAGGGACAGGGGTTACTATCAGCCCCAGCATTTT. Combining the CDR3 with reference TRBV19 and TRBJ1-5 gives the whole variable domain DGGITQSPKYLFRKEGQNVTLSCEQNLNHDAMYWYRQDPGQGLRLIYYSQIVNDFQKGDIAEGYSVSREKKESFPLTVTSAQKNPTAFYLCASTSARDRGYYQPQHFGDGTRLSIL.

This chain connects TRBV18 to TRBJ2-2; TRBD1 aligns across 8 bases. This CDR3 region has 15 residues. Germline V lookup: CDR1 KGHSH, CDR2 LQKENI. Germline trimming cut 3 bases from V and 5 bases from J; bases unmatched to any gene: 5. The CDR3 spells CASSPGTGGTGELFF. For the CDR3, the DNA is TGTGCCAGCTCACCGGGGACAGGAGGGACCGGGGAGCTGTTTTTT.

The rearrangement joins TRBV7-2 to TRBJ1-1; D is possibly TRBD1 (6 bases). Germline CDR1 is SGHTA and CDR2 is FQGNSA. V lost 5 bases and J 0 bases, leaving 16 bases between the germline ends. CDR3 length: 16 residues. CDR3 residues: CASSPKGQHMNTEAFF. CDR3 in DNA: TGTGCCAGCAGCCCCAAAGGACAGCACATGAACACTGAAGCTTTCTTT.